The entry below gives a single T cell receptor beta chain sequence along with its context. The data derive from a study of T cell changes during pregnancy in multiple sclerosis. Repertoires were generated with immunoSEQ multiplex PCR, while TCRdb's copy carries only in-frame clones and drops some. The table includes approximately 83,000 clones, approximately 92% detected once. Germline-derived CDR1 and CDR2 are SGHDN and FVKESK. The CDR3 totals 13 residues. V lost 7 bases, J lost 3 bases, and 3 bases stayed unmatched. The TCR comes from a female donor with multiple sclerosis, enrolled in a pregnancy study. This sample comprised peripheral blood, obtained in the first trimester of pregnancy. J is TRBJ2-5 and V is TRBV14, with 9 bases that match TRBD1. The CDR3 region is CASTRTGEETQYF. The CDR3 region has the DNA TGTGCCAGCACACGGACAGGGGAAGAGACCCAGTACTTC.